These 3 T cell receptor beta chains were all obtained from the same sample, sequenced in a study of control samples from healthy donors and cancer patients. Here immunoSEQ multiplex PCR was the method, and the copy in TCRdb shows in-frame clones only, minus some. Here the sample spans 20,000 to 25,000 clones, around 83% being singletons. The sequenced sample consisted of PBMCs. These receptors originate from a man in his sixties with head and neck cancer.

The chain employs TRBV18 and TRBJ1-1; no reliable D call. The CDR3 has 12 residues. V lost 3 bases to trimming and J lost 8 bases, with 10 bases between them. The germline V gene encodes CDR1 KGHSH and CDR2 LQKENI. CDR3 in DNA: TGTGCCAGCTCACCGGTTAACGAAGAAGCTTTCTTT. Encoded protein: CASSPVNEEAFF.

The rearrangement links TRBV7-2 to TRBJ2-1; D uncertain. The length of the CDR3 is 12 residues. The V gene's germline CDR1 is SGHTA and CDR2 FQGNSA. V lost 4 bases and J 9 bases, leaving 10 bases between the germline ends. The CDR3 DNA follows: TGTGCCAGCAGCTACTATTCGGGTGAGCAGTTCTTC. As protein: CASSYYSGEQFF.

The V gene is TRBV19, the J gene TRBJ2-1; D is unclear. The V and J ends lost 1 base and 5 bases respectively, with 9 bases between them. CDR3 length: 14 amino acids. Germline V CDR1 and CDR2: LNHDA, SQIVND (reference sequence). The CDR3 DNA sequence: TGTGCCAGTAGTATAGTGCACCTGAACAATGAGCAGTTCTTC. Amino acids: CASSIVHLNNEQFF.